These 25 T cell receptor beta chains originate from one sample sequenced in a study of T cell repertoires in cytomegalovirus infection. TCRdb fed the reads into MiXCR, producing one record per CDR3 protein. In the table there are about 500,000 distinct CDR3 sequences, 30% to 35% of which are singletons. Their cognate antigens are unknown. Specimen: cultured PBMCs, collected from culture after CMV antigen stimulation. The receptors were gathered from a human donor in good health (CMV status not recorded). Some clones in this sample may be carry-over from other donors' samples.

This clonotype was recorded at least ten times. V usage is TRBV4-3 and J usage is TRBJ2-3, with 11 nucleotides matching TRBD2. The germline V gene has CDR1 LGHNA and CDR2 YSLEER. The CDR3 covers 16 residues. Unmatched junction bases numbered 0, after V lost 0 bases and J lost 1 base. CDR3 DNA sequence: TGCGCCAGCAGCCAAGAACTAGCGGGAGGCACAGATACGCAGTATTTT. This codes for CASSQELAGGTDTQYF.

This clonotype was counted only a few times. The chain has TRBV7-2 and TRBJ1-5, with a weak D call TRBD1 (6 bases). Trimming removed 5 bases at V and 2 bases at J, with 13 bases between. This CDR3 has 15 amino acids. Germline V gene sequence: CDR1 SGHTA, CDR2 FQGNSA. The CDR3 protein is CASSLQGGRNQPQHF. Written as DNA, the CDR3 is TGTGCCAGCAGCCTACAGGGTGGTCGCAATCAGCCCCAGCATTTT.

The V call is TRBV9, the J call TRBJ1-1, with a weak D call TRBD1 (6 bases). This CDR3 has 15 residues. CDR1 and CDR2 (germline): SGDLS, YYNGEE. V was trimmed by 0 bases and J by 1 base, leaving 10 bases between them. The CDR3 coding sequence is TGTGCCAGCAGCGTAGGGGGGGGCACGAACACTGAAGCTTTCTTT. It yields the protein CASSVGGGTNTEAFF.

The V gene is TRBV2, the J gene TRBJ2-3; 16 positions match TRBD2. J lost 6 bases, V lost 11 bases, and 8 bases had no gene match. The CDR3 extends over 15 amino acids. Germline values: CDR1 SNHLY, CDR2 FYNNEI. In DNA form, the CDR3 reads TGTGCCGGGAGGGGACTAGCGGGAGGGCTGGATACGCAGTATTTT. It specifies CAGRGLAGGLDTQYF.

This clonotype was seen only a few times. As DNA, the CDR3 is TGTGCCAGCAGCTTAGGGGGAGGGGGCGGCTACATCTCGGAGACCCAGTACTTC. It encodes CASSLGGGGGYISETQYF. The rearrangement links TRBV7-2 to TRBJ2-5; the D gene could be TRBD1 or TRBD2 (7 bases each). V was shortened by 1 base and J by 5 bases, with 23 bases between the two germline ends. Germline CDR1 SGHTA, CDR2 FQGNSA. This CDR3 spans 18 amino acids. Variable domain in full (rest from reference TRBV7-2 and TRBJ2-5): GAGVSQSPSNKVTEKGKDVELRCDPISGHTALYWYRQSLGQGLEFLIYFQGNSAPDKSGLPSDRFSAERTGGSVSTLTIQRTQQEDSAVYLCASSLGGGGGYISETQYFGPGTRLLVL.

This clonotype has only a few counts. CDR3 protein: CASGSGQGTKNIQYF. The CDR3 DNA follows: TGTGCTAGTGGTTCAGGGCAGGGGACCAAAAACATTCAGTACTTC. The V call is TRBV12-5, the J call TRBJ2-4, with D possibly being TRBD1 (6 bases). The CDR3 has 15 amino acids. The V end lost 4 bases, the J end lost 2 bases, and 12 bases lay between the germline ends. Germline V gene data show CDR1 as LGHNT and CDR2 as FRNRAP.

The chain links TRBV27 to TRBJ2-5; no definite D call. Trimming shortened V by 5 bases and J by 6 bases, and 19 bases separated the two germline ends. The CDR3 covers 15 residues. The V gene's germline CDR1 is MNHEY and CDR2 SMNVEV (reference sequence). The CDR3 DNA follows: TGTGCCAGCAGTAGAACCGGCCGCTCGGGTCAGACCCAGTACTTC. Its translation: CASSRTGRSGQTQYF.

The chain links TRBV7-2 to TRBJ1-2; no clear D gene. Germline CDR1 SGHTA, CDR2 FQGNSA. With 4 bases removed from V and 8 bases from J, the gap between germline ends came to 23 bases. The CDR3 has 16 residues. In DNA form, the CDR3 reads TGTGCCAGCAGCTCCCGGCCCGGACCCTCATCTTGGGGCTACACCTTC. Protein sequence: CASSSRPGPSSWGYTF. Drawing the rest from reference TRBV7-2 and TRBJ1-2, the complete variable domain is GAGVSQSPSNKVTEKGKDVELRCDPISGHTALYWYRQSLGQGLEFLIYFQGNSAPDKSGLPSDRFSAERTGGSVSTLTIQRTQQEDSAVYLCASSSRPGPSSWGYTFGSGTRLTVV.

The chain employs TRBV4-3 and TRBJ2-1; D gene uncertain. Germline values: CDR1 LGHNA, CDR2 YSLEER. The CDR3 covers 15 residues. V shed 0 bases and J shed 0 bases, with 6 bases lying between them. CDR3 amino acids: CASSQDSSSYNEQFF. CDR3 DNA: TGCGCCAGCAGCCAAGATTCGAGCTCCTACAATGAGCAGTTCTTC.

The V gene is TRBV7-2, the J gene TRBJ1-6, with D unresolved. The CDR3 loop spans 15 amino acids. Between the trimmed V and J ends, which lost 1 base and 14 bases, there was a span of 18 bases. Germline-derived CDR1 and CDR2 are SGHTA and FQGNSA. The CDR3 loop is CASSLVADPSFSLHF. The CDR3, as DNA: TGTGCCAGCAGCTTAGTGGCAGATCCCAGTTTCTCCCTCCACTTT.

The chain couples TRBV20-1 to TRBJ2-3; 7 nucleotides align to TRBD2. Trimming at V came to 0 bases and at J to 2 bases, leaving 11 bases not matched to a gene. The CDR3 has 17 amino acids. CDR1 and CDR2 from the germline V gene are DFQATT and SNEGSKA (reference sequence). CDR3 nucleotides: TGCAGTGCTAGAGACCTTGCCCTAGCGGCTCTCACAGATACGCAGTATTTT. It codes for CSARDLALAALTDTQYF.

This rearrangement joins TRBV7-6 to TRBJ1-1; the match to TRBD1 covers 10 bases. CDR1 and CDR2 from the germline V gene are SGHVS and FNYEAQ. The CDR3 extends over 15 amino acids. The V gene end was trimmed by 4 bases and the J gene end by 5 bases; junction bases not matched to a gene: 7. CDR3 sequence reads: CASSSRDRGGTEAFF. CDR3 sequence (DNA): TGTGCCAGCAGCTCCCGGGACAGGGGTGGGACTGAAGCTTTCTTT. The variable domain in full, with the rest retrieved from reference TRBV7-6 and TRBJ1-1, is GAGVSQSPRYKVTKRGQDVALRCDPISGHVSLYWYRQALGQGPEFLTYFNYEAQQDKSGLPNDRFSAERPEGSISTLTIQRTEQRDSAMYRCASSSRDRGGTEAFFGQGTRLTVV.

The rearrangement uses TRBV29-1 and TRBJ1-5; TRBD1 is a possible D gene (5 bases). V lost 4 bases and J 6 bases, leaving 13 bases between the germline ends. Germline V CDR1 and CDR2: SQVTM, ANQGSEA. The CDR3 spans 13 residues. Here the CDR3 DNA reads TGCAGCGTTGGTAGGGGCCTCGGTCAGCCCCAGCATTTT. Residues: CSVGRGLGQPQHF.

The table lists this clonotype with a count of one. The chain recombines TRBV20-1 with TRBJ2-3; D ambiguous. CDR3 length: 15 amino acids. The V end was cut by 0 bases, the J end by 6 bases, with 16 bases between. Germline V gives CDR1 DFQATT, CDR2 SNEGSKA (reference sequence). The CDR3 DNA sequence: TGCAGTGCTAGAGATCCCTGGACGTCCGGGGATACGCAGTATTTT. It specifies CSARDPWTSGDTQYF.

The chain has TRBV19 and TRBJ2-3; 8 bases fit TRBD2. The V gene end was trimmed by 0 bases and the J gene end by 4 bases; junction bases not matched to a gene: 15. CDR3 length: 19 residues. Germline V CDR1 and CDR2: LNHDA, SQIVND (reference sequence). CDR3 sequence reads: CASSIDDPAGAFPPDTQYF. CDR3 nucleotide sequence: TGTGCCAGTAGTATAGACGACCCAGCGGGAGCCTTCCCTCCAGATACGCAGTATTTT.

The rearrangement uses TRBV24-1 and TRBJ2-1, with TRBD1 as a possible D gene (6 bases). The CDR3 sequence is 18 residues long. CDR1 is KGHDR and CDR2 is SFDVKD in the germline V gene. Trimming took 4 bases from V and 4 from J, leaving 22 bases between them. CDR3: CATSENRANGVQYNEQFF. For the CDR3, the DNA is TGTGCCACCAGTGAGAACAGGGCCAACGGGGTACAATACAATGAGCAGTTCTTC.

The chain recombines TRBV3-1 with TRBJ2-7; TRBD2 aligns across 10 bases. Looked up from germline, CDR1 is LGHDT and CDR2 is YNNKEL (reference sequence). The CDR3 runs to 16 residues. J was trimmed by 4 bases and V by 6 bases; bases with no gene match: 12. The DNA of the CDR3 is TGTGCCAGCAGTCTTATGGGACTAGCGTCTAGGTACGAGCAGTACTTC. This translates into CASSLMGLASRYEQYF.

The V gene is TRBV7-2, the J gene TRBJ2-3; tentatively, D is TRBD2 (6 bases). The CDR3 has 15 amino acids. V shed 5 bases and J shed 0 bases, with 12 bases lying between them. From germline, CDR1 is SGHTA and CDR2 FQGNSA. CDR3 nucleotide sequence: TGTGCCAGCAGCCCCCGGGGACTGAGCACAGATACGCAGTATTTT. The encoded protein is CASSPRGLSTDTQYF.

The chain uses TRBV14 and TRBJ2-1; 12 bases align to TRBD2. Germline values: CDR1 SGHDN, CDR2 FVKESK. The CDR3 is made up of 21 amino acids. J gave up 5 bases and V 2 bases, and 19 bases lay outside the gene matches. The CDR3 nucleotides read TGTGCCAGCAGCCAATGGCTCGTCCTAGCGGGAGGGCCGGGGAAGGACAATGAGCAGTTCTTC. Protein product: CASSQWLVLAGGPGKDNEQFF.

This clonotype was counted only a few times. For the CDR3, the DNA is TGTGCCAGCATTCTGGGGGGAAGAGACTATGGCTACACCTTC. Translated, it gives CASILGGRDYGYTF. The chain has TRBV12-3 or TRBV12-4 and TRBJ1-2; possibly TRBD1 for D (5 bases). Trimming took 7 bases from V and 3 from J, leaving 15 bases between them. The CDR3 has 14 residues.

In this sample, this clonotype turned up a few times. The rearrangement joins TRBV24-1 to TRBJ2-2; 10 positions agree with TRBD2. Germline values: CDR1 KGHDR, CDR2 SFDVKD. The CDR3 runs 20 residues. V dropped 0 bases and J dropped 1; count of bases not matched to a gene: 10. This chain's CDR3 is CATSDLTYRWTSGNTGELFF. CDR3 bases: TGTGCCACCAGTGATTTGACTTATCGATGGACTAGCGGGAACACCGGGGAGCTGTTTTTT.

The V call is TRBV5-4, the J call TRBJ2-1; 10 bases fit TRBD1. There are 14 residues in the CDR3. The germline V gene has CDR1 SGHNT and CDR2 YYREEE (reference sequence). The J segment lost 9 bases and the V segment lost 3 bases, leaving 6 bases of the junction unmatched. CDR3 sequence (DNA): TGTGCCAGCAGCTCCCGGGACAGGGGTGGTGAGCAGTTCTTC. The encoded protein is CASSSRDRGGEQFF.

DNA for the CDR3: TGCAGCGTTGTAACGCAGAGGGCCAACGTCCTGACTTTC. Its translation is CSVVTQRANVLTF. The rearrangement uses TRBV29-1 and TRBJ2-6; D is unclear. Germline V gene data show CDR1 as SQVTM and CDR2 as ANQGSEA. The germline V and J ends were trimmed by 4 bases and 5 bases, with 9 bases remaining between them. The CDR3 loop spans 13 amino acids.

In nucleotides, the CDR3 is TGTGCCAGCAGTGAAGCCTGGAAAAACACCGGGGAGCTGTTTTTT. Translation: CASSEAWKNTGELFF. V is TRBV6-1 and J is TRBJ2-2; D is undetermined. CDR3 length: 15 amino acids. V lost 0 bases and J 2 bases, leaving 7 bases between the germline ends. The V gene's germline CDR1 is MNHNS and CDR2 SASEGT.

The genes are TRBV4-3 and TRBJ2-1; no reliable D call. The CDR3 has 16 amino acids. Germline V gives CDR1 LGHNA, CDR2 YSLEER. The V gene lost 1 base and the J gene lost 3 bases, with 13 bases spanning the gap. The CDR3 coding sequence is TGCGCCAGCAGCCAAGGTGTCAGCCTTTTCTACAATGAGCAGTTCTTC. Translation gives CASSQGVSLFYNEQFF.